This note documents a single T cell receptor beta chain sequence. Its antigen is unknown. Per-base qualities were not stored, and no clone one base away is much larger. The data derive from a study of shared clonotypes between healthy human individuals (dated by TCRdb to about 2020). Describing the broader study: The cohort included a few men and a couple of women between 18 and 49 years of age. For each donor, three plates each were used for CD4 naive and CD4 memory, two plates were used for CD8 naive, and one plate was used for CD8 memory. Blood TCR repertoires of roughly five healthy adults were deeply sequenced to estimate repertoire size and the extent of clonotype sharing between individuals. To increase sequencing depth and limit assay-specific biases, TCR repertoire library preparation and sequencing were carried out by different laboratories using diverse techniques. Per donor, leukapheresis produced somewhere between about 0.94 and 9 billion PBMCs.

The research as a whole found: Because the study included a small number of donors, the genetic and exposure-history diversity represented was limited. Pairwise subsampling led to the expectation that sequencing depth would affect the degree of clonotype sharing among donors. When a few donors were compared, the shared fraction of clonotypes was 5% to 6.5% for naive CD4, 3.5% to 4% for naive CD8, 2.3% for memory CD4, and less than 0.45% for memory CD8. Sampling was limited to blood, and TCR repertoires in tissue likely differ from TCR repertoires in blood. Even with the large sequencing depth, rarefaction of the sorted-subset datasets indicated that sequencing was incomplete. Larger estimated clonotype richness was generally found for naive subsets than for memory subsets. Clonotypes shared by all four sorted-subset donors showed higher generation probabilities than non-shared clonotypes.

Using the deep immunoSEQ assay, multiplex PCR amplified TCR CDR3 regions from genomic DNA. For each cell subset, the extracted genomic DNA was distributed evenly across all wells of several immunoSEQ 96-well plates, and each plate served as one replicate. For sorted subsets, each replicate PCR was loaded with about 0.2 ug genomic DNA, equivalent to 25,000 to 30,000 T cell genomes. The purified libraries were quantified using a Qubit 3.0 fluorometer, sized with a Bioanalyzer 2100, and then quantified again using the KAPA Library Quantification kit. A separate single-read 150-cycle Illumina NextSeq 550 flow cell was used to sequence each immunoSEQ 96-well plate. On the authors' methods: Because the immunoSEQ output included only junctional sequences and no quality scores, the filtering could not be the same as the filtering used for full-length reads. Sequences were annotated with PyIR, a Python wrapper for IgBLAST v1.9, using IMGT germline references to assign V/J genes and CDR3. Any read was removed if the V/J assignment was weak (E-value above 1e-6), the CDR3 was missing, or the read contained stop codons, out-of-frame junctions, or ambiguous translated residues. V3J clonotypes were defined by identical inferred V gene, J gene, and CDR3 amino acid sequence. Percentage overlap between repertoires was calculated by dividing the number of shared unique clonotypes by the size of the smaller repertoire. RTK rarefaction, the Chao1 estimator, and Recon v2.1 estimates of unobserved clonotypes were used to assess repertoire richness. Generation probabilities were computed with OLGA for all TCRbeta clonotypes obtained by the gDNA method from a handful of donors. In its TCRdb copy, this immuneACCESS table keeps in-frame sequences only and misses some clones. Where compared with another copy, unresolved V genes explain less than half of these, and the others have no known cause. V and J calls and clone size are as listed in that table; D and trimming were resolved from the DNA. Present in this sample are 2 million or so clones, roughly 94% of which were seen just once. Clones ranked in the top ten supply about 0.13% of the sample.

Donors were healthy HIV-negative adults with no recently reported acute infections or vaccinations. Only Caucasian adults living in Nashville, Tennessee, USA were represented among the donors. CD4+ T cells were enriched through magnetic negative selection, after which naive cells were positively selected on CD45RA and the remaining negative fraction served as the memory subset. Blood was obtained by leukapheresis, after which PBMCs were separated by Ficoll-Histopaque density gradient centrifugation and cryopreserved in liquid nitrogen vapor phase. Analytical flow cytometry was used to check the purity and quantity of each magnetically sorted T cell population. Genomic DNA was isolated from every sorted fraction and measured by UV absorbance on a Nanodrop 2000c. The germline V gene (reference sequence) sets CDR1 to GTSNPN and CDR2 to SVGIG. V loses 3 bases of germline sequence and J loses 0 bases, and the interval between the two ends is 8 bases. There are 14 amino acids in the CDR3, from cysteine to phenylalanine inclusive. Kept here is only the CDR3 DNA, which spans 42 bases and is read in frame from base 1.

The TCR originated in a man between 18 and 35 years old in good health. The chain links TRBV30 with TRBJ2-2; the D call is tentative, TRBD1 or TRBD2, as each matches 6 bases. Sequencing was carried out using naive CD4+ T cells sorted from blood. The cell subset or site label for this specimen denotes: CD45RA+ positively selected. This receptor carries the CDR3 CAWRRGANTGELFF. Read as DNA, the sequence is TGTGCCTGGAGAAGGGGGGCGAACACCGGGGAGCTGTTTTTT.